This T cell receptor beta chain was sequenced during a study of early T cells in non-severe SARS-CoV-2 infection. In the study overall: From unsorted whole blood, bulk RNA was sequenced, and the chains remained unpaired.

There are many counts of this clonotype. No antigen is known for it. From germline, CDR1 is SGHTA and CDR2 FQGNSA. The CDR3 contains 15 residues. The germline V and J ends were trimmed by 3 bases and 0 bases, with 9 bases remaining between them. Tagging with unique molecular identifiers was applied to individual cDNA molecules. TCRdb re-called the 5' RACE reads with MiXCR, one entry per CDR3 protein. The table lists around 44,000 distinct CDR3 sequences, about 9.8% of them singletons. Study-wide points: Anti-spike CD8 responses were favored in VDJdb matching, and private and CD4 specificities were missed.

Source material: whole blood. The rearrangement joins TRBV7-2 to TRBJ2-1, with TRBD2 as a possible D gene (5 bases). This TCR derives from an adult who was a healthcare worker with PCR-confirmed SARS-CoV-2 infection or an uninfected control (not recorded which). CDR3 DNA: TGTGCCAGCAGCTTCGAGCGGAGCTCCTACAATGAGCAGTTCTTC. Its protein product is CASSFERSSYNEQFF.